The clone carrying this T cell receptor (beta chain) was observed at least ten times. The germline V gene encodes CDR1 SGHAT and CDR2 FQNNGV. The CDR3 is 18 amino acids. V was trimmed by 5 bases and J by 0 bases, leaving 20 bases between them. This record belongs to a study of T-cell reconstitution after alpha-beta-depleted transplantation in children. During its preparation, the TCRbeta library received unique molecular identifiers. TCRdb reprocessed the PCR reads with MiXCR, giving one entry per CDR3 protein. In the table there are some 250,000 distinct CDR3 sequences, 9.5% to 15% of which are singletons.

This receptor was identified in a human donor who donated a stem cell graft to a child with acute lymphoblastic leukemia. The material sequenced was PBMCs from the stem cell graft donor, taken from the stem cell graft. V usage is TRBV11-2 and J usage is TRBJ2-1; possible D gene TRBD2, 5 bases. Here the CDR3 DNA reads TGTGCCAGCAGCCCTACGTCAGGCGGGTCCAGCTCCTACAATGAGCAGTTCTTC. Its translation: CASSPTSGGSSSYNEQFF. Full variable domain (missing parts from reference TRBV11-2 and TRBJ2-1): EAGVAQSPRYKIIEKRQSVAFWCNPISGHATLYWYQQILGQGPKLLIQFQNNGVVDDSQLPKDRFSAERLKGVDSTLKIQPAKLEDSAVYLCASSPTSGGSSSYNEQFFGPGTRLTVL.